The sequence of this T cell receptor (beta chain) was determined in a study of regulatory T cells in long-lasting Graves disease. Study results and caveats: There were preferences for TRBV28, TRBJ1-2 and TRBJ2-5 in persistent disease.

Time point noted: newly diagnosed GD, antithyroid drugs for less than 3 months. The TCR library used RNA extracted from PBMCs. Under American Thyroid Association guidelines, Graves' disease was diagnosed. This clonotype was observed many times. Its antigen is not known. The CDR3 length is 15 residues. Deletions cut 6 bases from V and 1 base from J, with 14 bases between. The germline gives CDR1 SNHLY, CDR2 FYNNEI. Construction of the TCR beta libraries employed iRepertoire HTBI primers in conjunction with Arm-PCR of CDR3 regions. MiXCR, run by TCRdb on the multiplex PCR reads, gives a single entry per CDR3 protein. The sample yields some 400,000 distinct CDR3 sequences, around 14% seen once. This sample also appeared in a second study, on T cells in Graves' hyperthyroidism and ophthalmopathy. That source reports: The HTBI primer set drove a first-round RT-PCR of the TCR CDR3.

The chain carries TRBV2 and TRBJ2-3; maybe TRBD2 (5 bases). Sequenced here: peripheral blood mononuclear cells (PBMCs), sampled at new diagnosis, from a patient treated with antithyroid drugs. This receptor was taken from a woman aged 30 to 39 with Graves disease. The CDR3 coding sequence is TGTGCCAGCAGAGTTGAGGGAGCGGGCACAGATACGCAGTATTTT. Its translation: CASRVEGAGTDTQYF. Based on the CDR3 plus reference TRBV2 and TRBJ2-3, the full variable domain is EPEVTQTPSHQVTQMGQEVILRCVPISNHLYFYWYRQILGQKVEFLVSFYNNEISEKSEIFDDQFSVERPDGSNFTLKIRSTKLEDSAMYFCASRVEGAGTDTQYFGPGTRLTVL.